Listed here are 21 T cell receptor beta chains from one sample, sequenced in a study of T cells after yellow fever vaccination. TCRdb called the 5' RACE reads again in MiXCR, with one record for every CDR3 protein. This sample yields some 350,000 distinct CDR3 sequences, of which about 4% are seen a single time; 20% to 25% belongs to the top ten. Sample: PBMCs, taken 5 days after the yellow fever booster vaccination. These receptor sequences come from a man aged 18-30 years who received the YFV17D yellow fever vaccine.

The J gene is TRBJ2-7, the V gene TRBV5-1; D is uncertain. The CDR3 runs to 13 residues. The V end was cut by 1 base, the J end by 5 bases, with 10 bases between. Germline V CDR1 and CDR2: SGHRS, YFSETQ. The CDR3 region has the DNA TGCGCCAGCAGCTTGACTCCATCGGACGAGCAGTACGTC. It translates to CASSLTPSDEQYV.

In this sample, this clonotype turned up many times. The CDR3 spells CAISDAPVTVYGYTF. DNA of the CDR3: TGTGCCATCAGTGATGCTCCGGTGACAGTCTATGGCTACACCTTC. The gene calls are TRBV10-3 and TRBJ1-2; weak D call: TRBD1 (5 bases). The length of the CDR3 is 15 residues. Per germline, CDR1 ENHRY and CDR2 SYGVKD. With 3 bases removed from V and 4 bases from J, the gap between germline ends came to 15 bases.

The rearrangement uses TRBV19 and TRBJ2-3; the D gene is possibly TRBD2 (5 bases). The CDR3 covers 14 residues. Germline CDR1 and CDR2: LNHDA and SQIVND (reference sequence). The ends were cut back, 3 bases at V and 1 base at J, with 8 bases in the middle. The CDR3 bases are TGTGCCAGTAGTATCAGCGGACGCACAGATACGCAGTATTTT. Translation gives CASSISGRTDTQYF.

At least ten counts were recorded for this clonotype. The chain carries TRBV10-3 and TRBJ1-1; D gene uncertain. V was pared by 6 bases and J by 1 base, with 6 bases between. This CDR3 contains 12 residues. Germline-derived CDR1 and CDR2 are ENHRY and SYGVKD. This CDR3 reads CAIRTENTEAFF. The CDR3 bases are TGTGCCATCAGGACGGAGAACACTGAAGCTTTCTTT.

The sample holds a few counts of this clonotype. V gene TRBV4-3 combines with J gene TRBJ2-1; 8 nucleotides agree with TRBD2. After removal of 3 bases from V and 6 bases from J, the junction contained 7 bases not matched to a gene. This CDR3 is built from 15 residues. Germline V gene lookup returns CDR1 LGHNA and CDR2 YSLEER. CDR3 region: CASSHTGGPGNEQFF. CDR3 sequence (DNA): TGCGCCAGCAGCCACACGGGGGGGCCTGGCAATGAGCAGTTCTTC.

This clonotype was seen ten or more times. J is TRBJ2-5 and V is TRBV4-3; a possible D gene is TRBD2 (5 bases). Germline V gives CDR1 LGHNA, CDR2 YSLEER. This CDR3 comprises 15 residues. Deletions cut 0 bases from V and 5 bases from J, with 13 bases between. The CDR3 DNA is TGCGCCAGCAGCCAAGATCTGGGAGCGCGGGAGACCCAGTACTTC. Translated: CASSQDLGARETQYF.

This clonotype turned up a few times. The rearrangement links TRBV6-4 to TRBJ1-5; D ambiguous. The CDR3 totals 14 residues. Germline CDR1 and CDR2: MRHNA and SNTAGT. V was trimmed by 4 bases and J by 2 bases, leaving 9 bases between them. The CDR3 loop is CASSAVGGNQPQHF. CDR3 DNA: TGTGCCAGCAGTGCGGTGGGAGGCAATCAGCCCCAGCATTTT.

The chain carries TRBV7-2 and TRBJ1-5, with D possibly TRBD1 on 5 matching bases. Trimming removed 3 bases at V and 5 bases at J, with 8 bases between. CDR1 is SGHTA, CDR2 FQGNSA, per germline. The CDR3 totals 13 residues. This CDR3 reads CASSFDRYQPQHF. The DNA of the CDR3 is TGTGCCAGCAGCTTCGACAGATATCAGCCCCAGCATTTT.

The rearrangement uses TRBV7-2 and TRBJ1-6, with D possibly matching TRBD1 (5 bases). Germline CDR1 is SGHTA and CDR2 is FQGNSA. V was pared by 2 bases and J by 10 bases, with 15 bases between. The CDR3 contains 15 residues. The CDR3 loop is CASSLRGRGQSPLHF. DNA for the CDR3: TGTGCCAGCAGCTTAAGGGGACGAGGGCAATCACCCCTCCACTTT.

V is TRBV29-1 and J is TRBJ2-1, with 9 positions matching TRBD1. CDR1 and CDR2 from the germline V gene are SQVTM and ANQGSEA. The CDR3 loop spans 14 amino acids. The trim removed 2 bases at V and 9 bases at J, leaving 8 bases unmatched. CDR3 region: CSVEPLDRGSEQFF. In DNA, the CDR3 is TGCAGCGTTGAACCTTTGGACAGGGGATCTGAGCAGTTCTTC.

The CDR3 DNA reads TGTGCCAGCCACGGTTATAATTCACCCCTCCACTTT. It specifies CASHGYNSPLHF. This chain joins TRBV12-3 or TRBV12-4 and TRBJ1-6; D remains unclear. Trimming removed 8 bases from V and 4 bases from J, with 6 bases in between. This CDR3 is 12 amino acids long.

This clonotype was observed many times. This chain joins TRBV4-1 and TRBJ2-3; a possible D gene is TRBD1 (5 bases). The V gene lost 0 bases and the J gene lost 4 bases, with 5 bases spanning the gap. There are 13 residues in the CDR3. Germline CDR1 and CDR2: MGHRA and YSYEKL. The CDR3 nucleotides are TGCGCCAGCAGCCAAGAGGGGCCAGATACGCAGTATTTT. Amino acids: CASSQEGPDTQYF.

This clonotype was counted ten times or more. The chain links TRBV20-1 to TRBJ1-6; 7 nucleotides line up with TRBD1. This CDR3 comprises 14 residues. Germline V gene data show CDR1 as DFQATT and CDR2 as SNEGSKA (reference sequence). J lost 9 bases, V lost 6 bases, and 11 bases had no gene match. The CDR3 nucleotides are TGCAGTGCCCCAGACAGGGTCTTGGGTTCACCCCTCCACTTT. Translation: CSAPDRVLGSPLHF.

The CDR3: CATSAGLAGTQYF. The CDR3 DNA sequence: TGTGCCACCAGTGCGGGACTAGCAGGTACGCAGTATTTT. The rearrangement joins TRBV24-1 to TRBJ2-3; 9 bases are a match to TRBD2. The junction had 4 bases not matched to a gene; V was cut back by 5 bases and J by 8 bases. This CDR3 is built from 13 residues. Per the germline V gene, CDR1 is KGHDR and CDR2 is SFDVKD.

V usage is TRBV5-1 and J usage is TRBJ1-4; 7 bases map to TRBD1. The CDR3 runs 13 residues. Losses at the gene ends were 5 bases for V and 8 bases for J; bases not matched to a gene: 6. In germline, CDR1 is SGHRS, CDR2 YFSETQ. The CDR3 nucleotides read TGCGCCAGCAGTTACAAGGGACAGGAAAAACTGTTTTTT. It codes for CASSYKGQEKLFF.

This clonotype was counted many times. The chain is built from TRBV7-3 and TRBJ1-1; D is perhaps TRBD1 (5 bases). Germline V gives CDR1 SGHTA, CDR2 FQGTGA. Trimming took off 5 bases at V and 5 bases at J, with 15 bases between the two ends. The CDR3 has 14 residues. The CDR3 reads CASSRDPRGTEAFF. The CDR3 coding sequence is TGTGCCAGCAGCCGGGACCCCCGGGGGACTGAAGCTTTCTTT. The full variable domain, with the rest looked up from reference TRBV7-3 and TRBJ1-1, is GAGVSQTPSNKVTEKGKYVELRCDPISGHTALYWYRQSLGQGPEFLIYFQGTGAADDSGLPNDRFFAVRPEGSVSTLKIQRTERGDSAVYLCASSRDPRGTEAFFGQGTRLTVV.

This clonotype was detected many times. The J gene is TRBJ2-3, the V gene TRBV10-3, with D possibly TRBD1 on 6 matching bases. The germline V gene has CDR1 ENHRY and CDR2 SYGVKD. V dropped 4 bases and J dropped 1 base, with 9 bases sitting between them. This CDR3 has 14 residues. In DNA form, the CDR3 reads TGTGCCATCAGTGTGGGGGCCGGCACAGATACGCAGTATTTT. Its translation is CAISVGAGTDTQYF.

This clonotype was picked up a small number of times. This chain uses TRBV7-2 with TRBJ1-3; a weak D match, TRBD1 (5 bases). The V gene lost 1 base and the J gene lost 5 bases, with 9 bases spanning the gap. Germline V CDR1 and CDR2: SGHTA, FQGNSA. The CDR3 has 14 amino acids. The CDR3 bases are TGTGCCAGCAGCTTAGAAGGGGCGAGAAACACCATATATTTT. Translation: CASSLEGARNTIYF.

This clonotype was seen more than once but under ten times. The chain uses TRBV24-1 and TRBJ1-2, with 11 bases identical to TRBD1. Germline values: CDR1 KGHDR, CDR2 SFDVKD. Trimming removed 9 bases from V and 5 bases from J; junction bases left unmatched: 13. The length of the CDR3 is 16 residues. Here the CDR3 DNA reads TGTGCCACCCGAGCGGGACAGGGGGTTAAAATGTATGGCTACACCTTC. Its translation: CATRAGQGVKMYGYTF.

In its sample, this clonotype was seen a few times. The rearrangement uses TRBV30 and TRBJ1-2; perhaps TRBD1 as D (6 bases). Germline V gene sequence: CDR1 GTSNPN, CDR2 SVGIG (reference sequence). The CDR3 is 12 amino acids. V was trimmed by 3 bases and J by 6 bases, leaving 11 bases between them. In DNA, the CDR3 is TGTGCCTGGAGAGGGGGATTGAATGGCTACACCTTC. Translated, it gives CAWRGGLNGYTF. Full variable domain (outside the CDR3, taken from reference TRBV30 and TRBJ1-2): SQTIHQWPATLVQPVGSPLSLECTVEGTSNPNLYWYRQAAGRGLQLLFYSVGIGQISSEVPQNLSASRPQDRQFILSSKKLLLSDSGFYLCAWRGGLNGYTFGSGTRLTVV.

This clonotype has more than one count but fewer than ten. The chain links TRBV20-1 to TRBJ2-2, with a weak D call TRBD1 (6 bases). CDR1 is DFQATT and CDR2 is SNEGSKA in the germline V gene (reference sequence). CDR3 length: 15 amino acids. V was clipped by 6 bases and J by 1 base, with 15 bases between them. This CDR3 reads CSAFSGTLNTGELFF. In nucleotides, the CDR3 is TGCAGTGCCTTCTCCGGGACACTGAACACCGGGGAGCTGTTTTTT.